This T cell receptor beta chain was recovered during a study of shared clonotypes between healthy human individuals. Study details: Ranging from 18 to 49 in age, donors were two women and a few men.

Deep-level running was used for the assay. TCRdb keeps only in-frame clones here, not all; method: immunoSEQ multiplex PCR. Of around 1,900,000 clones in the sample, just over 90% were seen once. Positive CCR7 selection of CD45RO-negative cells yielded the naive CD8 cells, and terminally differentiated effector memory CD45RA+ cells were excluded. A word on this clone: The antigen remains unidentified.

Germline assignment: CDR1 MDHEN and CDR2 SYDVKM. The CDR3 is made up of 15 amino acids. V dropped 6 bases and J dropped 0; count of bases not matched to a gene: 4. Study results and limitations: Measured sharing among donors was expected to vary with sequencing depth.

V and J are TRBV28 and TRBJ2-1; 8 bases line up with TRBD2. This clonotype was obtained from a man aged 18 to 30 in good health. Some clones in this sample may be carry-over from other donors' samples. The sample taken for sequencing was naive CD8+ T cells from PBMCs. CDR3 nucleotides: TGTGCCAGCAGCCCTAGCGGGCCCTCCTACAATGAGCAGTTCTTC. It yields the protein CASSPSGPSYNEQFF.